This TCR beta chain was sequenced in a study of control samples from healthy donors and cancer patients. Sequenced by immunoSEQ multiplex PCR; TCRdb stores in-frame clones only, minus some. The sample carries 170,000 or so clones, over 80% recorded once. The V gene's germline CDR1 is LGHDT and CDR2 YNNKEL (reference sequence). The CDR3 covers 13 residues. V lost 2 bases and J 5 bases, leaving 7 bases between the germline ends. This clone was seen only once. Sample: blood. The rearrangement links TRBV3-1 (or the pseudogene TRBV3-2) to TRBJ2-4; no definite D call. This sequence originates from a man between 18 and 35 years old in good health. The CDR3 reads CASSQLSENIQYF. The CDR3 DNA reads TGTGCCAGCAGCCAATTATCGGAAAACATTCAGTACTTC.